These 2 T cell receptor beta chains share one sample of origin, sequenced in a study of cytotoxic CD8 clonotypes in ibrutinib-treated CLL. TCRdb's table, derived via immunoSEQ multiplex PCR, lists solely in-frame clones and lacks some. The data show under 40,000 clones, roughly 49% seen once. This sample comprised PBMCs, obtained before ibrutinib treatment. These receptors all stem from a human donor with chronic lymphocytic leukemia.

This CDR3 reads CASSLPTTDTQYF. CDR3 nucleotide sequence: TGTGCCAGCAGCTTGCCAACTACAGATACGCAGTATTTT. The rearrangement uses TRBV11-2 and TRBJ2-3; the D is unclear. The CDR3 has 13 residues. The germline CDR1 and CDR2 sequences are SGHAT and FQNNGV. Trimming took 3 bases from V and 3 from J, leaving 7 bases between them.

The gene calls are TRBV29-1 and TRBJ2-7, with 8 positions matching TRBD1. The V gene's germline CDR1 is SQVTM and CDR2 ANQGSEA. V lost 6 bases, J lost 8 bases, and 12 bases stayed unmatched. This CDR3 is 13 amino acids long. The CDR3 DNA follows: TGCAGCGTCCAACCCGGGACAGGTCAGAAGCAGTACTTC. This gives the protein CSVQPGTGQKQYF.